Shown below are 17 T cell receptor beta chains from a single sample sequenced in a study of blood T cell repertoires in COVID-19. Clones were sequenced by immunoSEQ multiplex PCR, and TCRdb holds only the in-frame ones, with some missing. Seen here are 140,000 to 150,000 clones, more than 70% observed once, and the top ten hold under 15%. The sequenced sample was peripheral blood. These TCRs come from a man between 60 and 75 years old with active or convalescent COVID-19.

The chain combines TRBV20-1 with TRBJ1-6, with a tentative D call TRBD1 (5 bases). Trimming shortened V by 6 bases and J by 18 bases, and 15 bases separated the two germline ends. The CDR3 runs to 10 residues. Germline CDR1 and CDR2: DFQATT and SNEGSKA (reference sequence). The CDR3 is CSAREGLAHF. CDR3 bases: TGCAGTGCCAGGGAGGGGCTCGCCCACTTT.

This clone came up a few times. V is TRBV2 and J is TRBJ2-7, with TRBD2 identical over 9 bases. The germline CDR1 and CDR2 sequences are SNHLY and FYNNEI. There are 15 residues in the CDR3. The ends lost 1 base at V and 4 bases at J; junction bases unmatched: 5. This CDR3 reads CASSEGVAGAYEQYF. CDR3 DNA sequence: TGTGCCAGCAGTGAAGGGGTAGCGGGAGCTTACGAGCAGTACTTC.

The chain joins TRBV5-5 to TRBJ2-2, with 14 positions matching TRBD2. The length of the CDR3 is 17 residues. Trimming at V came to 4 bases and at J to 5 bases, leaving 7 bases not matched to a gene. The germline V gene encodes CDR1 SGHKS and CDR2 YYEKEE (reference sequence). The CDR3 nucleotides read TGTGCCAGCAGCCCGACTAGCGGGAGGGCAGGAACCGGGGAGCTGTTTTTT. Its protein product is CASSPTSGRAGTGELFF.

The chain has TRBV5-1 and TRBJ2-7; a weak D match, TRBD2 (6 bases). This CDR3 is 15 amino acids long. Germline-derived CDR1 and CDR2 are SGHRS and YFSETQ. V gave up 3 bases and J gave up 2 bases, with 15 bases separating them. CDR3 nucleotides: TGCGCCAGCAGCTCGGCCACCGGGACTCCCTACGAGCAGTACTTC. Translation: CASSSATGTPYEQYF.

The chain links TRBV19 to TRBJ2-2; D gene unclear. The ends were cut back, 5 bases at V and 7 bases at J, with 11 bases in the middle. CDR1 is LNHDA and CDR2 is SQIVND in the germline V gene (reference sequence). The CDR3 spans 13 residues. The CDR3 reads CASSLQAGGELFF. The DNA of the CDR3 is TGTGCCAGTAGTCTCCAAGCAGGCGGGGAGCTGTTTTTT.

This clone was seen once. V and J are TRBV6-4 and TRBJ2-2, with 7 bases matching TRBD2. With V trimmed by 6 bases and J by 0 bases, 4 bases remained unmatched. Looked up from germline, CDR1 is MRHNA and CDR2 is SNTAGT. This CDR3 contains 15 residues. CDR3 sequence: CASSPGGTNTGELFF. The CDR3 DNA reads TGTGCCAGCAGCCCCGGGGGGACGAACACCGGGGAGCTGTTTTTT.

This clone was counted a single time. CDR3 sequence reads: CASSLPGLAGVEQFF. The CDR3 DNA sequence: TGTGCCAGCAGTTTACCTGGACTAGCGGGAGTAGAACAGTTCTTC. This chain uses TRBV28 with TRBJ2-1; 13 bases are shared with TRBD2. Germline CDR1 is MDHEN and CDR2 is SYDVKM. The trim removed 2 bases at V and 13 bases at J, leaving 8 bases unmatched. The CDR3 length is 15 residues.

This chain's CDR3 is CASSLETSGSYRETQYF. The CDR3 coding sequence is TGTGCCAGCAGCTTAGAGACTAGCGGGAGTTACCGAGAGACCCAGTACTTC. This chain joins TRBV7-2 and TRBJ2-5; 12 nucleotides line up with TRBD2. V trimming: 1 base; J trimming: 4 bases; junction bases outside the gene matches: 7. The CDR3 extends over 17 amino acids. Germline V gene sequence: CDR1 SGHTA, CDR2 FQGNSA. Complete variable domain (other parts from reference TRBV7-2 and TRBJ2-5): GAGVSQSPSNKVTEKGKDVELRCDPISGHTALYWYRQSLGQGLEFLIYFQGNSAPDKSGLPSDRFSAERTGGSVSTLTIQRTQQEDSAVYLCASSLETSGSYRETQYFGPGTRLLVL.

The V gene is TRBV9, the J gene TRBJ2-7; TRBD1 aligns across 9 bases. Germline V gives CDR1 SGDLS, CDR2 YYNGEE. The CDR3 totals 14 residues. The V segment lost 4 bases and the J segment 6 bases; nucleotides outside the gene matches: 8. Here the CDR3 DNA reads TGTGCCAGCAGCTTCACAGGGGGCGTCGGCGAGCAGTACTTC. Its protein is CASSFTGGVGEQYF.

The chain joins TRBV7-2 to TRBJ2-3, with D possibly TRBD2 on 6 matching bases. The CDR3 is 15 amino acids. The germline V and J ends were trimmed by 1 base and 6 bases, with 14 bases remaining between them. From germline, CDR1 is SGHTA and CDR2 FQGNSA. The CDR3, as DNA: TGTGCCAGCAGCTTAGGGGGACTCGACGGGGATACGCAGTATTTT. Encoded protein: CASSLGGLDGDTQYF.

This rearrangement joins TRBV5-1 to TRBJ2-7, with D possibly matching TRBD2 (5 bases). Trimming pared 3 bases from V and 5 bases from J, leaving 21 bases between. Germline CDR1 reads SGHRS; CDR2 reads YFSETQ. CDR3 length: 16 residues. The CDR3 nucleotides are TGCGCCAGCAGCTCGGGCTGGTCTAGCAATAGGCACGAGCAGTACTTC. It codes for CASSSGWSSNRHEQYF. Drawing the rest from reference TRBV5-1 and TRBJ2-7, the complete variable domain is KAGVTQTPRYLIKTRGQQVTLSCSPISGHRSVSWYQQTPGQGLQFLFEYFSETQRNKGNFPGRFSGRQFSNSRSEMNVSTLELGDSALYLCASSSGWSSNRHEQYFGPGTRLTVT.

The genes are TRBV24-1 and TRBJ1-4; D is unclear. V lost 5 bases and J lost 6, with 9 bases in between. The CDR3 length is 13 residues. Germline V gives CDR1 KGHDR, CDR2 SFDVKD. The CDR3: CATSGGSDEKLFF. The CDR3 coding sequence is TGTGCCACCAGTGGAGGCTCGGATGAAAAACTGTTTTTT.

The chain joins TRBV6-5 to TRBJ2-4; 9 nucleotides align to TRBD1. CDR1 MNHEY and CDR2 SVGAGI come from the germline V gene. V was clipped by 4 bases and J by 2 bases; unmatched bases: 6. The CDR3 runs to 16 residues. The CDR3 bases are TGTGCCAGCAGTTCCTGGGGACAGGGCACCAAAAACATTCAGTACTTC. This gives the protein CASSSWGQGTKNIQYF.

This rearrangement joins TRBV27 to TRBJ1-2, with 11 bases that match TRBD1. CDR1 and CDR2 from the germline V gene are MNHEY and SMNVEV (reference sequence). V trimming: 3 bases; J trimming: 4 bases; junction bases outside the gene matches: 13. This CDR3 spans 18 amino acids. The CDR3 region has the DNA TGTGCCAGCAGTTTTATCGGGACAGGGGGTGCGCCGGGCTATGGCTACACCTTC. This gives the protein CASSFIGTGGAPGYGYTF.

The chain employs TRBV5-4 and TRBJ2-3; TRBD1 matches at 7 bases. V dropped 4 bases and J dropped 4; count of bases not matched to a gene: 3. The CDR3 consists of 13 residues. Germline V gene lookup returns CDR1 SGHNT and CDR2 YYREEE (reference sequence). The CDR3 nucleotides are TGTGCCAGCAGCACCGACAGGGCAGATACGCAGTATTTT. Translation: CASSTDRADTQYF. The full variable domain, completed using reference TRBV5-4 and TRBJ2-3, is ETGVTQSPTHLIKTRGQQVTLRCSSQSGHNTVSWYQQALGQGPQFIFQYYREEENGRGNFPPRFSGLQFPNYSSELNVNALELDDSALYLCASSTDRADTQYFGPGTRLTVL.

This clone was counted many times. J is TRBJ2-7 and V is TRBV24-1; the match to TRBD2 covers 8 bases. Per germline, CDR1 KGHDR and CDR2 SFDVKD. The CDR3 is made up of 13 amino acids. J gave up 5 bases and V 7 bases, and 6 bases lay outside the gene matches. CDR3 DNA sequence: TGTGCCACCAGGGGGACTAGAAGGGACGAGCAGTACTTC. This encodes CATRGTRRDEQYF.

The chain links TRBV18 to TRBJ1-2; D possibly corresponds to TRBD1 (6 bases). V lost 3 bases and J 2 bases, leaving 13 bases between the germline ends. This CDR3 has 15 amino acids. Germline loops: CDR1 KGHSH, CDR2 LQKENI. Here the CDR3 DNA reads TGTGCCAGCTCACCTTGGACAGCCGAAAACTATGGCTACACCTTC. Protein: CASSPWTAENYGYTF.